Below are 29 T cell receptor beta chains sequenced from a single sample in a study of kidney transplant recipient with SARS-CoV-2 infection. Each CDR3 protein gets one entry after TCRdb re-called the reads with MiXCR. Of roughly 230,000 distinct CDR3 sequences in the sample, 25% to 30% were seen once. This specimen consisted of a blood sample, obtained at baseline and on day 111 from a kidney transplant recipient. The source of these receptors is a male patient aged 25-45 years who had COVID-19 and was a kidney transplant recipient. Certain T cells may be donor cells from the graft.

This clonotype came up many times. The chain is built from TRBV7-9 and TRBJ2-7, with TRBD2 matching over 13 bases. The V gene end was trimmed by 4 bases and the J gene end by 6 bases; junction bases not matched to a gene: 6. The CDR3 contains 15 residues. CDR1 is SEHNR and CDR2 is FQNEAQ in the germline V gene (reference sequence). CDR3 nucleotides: TGTGCCAGCAGCTCGGGACTAGCGGGATCGATCGAGCAGTACTTC. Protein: CASSSGLAGSIEQYF. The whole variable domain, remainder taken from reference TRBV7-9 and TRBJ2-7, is DTGVSQNPRHKITKRGQNVTFRCDPISEHNRLYWYRQTLGQGPEFLTYFQNEAQLEKSRLLSDRFSAERPKGSFSTLEIQRTEQGDSAMYLCASSSGLAGSIEQYFGPGTRLTVT.

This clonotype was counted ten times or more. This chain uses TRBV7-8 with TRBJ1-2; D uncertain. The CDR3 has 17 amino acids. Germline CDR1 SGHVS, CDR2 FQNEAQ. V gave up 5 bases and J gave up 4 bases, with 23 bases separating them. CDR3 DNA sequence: TGTGCCAGCAGCAAGCCATGGTTTACCCGAAAGACCTATGGCTACACCTTC. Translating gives CASSKPWFTRKTYGYTF.

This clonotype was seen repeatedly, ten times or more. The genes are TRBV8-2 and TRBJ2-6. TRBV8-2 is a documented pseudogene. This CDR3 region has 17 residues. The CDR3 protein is CGIIGRITQSRANVLTF. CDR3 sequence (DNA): TGTGGCATAATCGGCAGGATAACACAAAGTCGGGCCAACGTCCTGACTTTC.

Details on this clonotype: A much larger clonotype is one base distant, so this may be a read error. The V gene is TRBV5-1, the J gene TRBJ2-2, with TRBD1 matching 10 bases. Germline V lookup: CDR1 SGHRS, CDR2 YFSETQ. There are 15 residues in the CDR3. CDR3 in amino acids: CASSLTGTGAGGLFF. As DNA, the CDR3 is TGCGCCAGCAGCTTAACCGGGACAGGGGCCGGGGGGCTGTTTTTT. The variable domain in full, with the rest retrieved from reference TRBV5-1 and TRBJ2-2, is KAGVTQTPRYLIKTRGQQVTLSCSPISGHRSVSWYQQTPGQGLQFLFEYFSETQRNKGNFPGRFSGRQFSNSRSEMNVSTLELGDSALYLCASSLTGTGAGGLFFGEGSRLTVL.

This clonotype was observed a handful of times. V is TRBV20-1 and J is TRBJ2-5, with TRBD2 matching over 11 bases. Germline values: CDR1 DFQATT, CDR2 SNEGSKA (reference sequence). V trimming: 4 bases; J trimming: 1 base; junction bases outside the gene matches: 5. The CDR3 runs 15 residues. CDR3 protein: CSATSTSGAQETQYF. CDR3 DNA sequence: TGCAGTGCTACCTCGACTAGCGGGGCCCAAGAGACCCAGTACTTC.

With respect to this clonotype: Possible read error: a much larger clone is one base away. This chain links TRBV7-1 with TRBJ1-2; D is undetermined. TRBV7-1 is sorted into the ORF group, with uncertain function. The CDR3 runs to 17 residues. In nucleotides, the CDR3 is TGTGCCTGCAGCCTGTCAGCTCACGAGGGAAAGACCTATGGCTACACCTTC. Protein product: CACSLSAHEGKTYGYTF.

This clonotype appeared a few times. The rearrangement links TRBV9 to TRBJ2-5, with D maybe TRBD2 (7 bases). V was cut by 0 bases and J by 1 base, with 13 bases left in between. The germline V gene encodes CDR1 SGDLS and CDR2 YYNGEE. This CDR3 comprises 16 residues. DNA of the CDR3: TGTGCCAGCAGCGTAGGGGGGGGGGCGCGCCAAGAGACCCAGTACTTC. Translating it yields CASSVGGGARQETQYF.

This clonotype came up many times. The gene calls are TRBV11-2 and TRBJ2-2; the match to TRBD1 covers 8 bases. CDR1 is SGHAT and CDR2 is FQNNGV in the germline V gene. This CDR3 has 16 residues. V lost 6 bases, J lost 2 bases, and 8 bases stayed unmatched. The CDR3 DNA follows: TGTGCCAGCAGGGGATTTGGACAGGGAAACACCGGGGAGCTGTTTTTT. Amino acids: CASRGFGQGNTGELFF.

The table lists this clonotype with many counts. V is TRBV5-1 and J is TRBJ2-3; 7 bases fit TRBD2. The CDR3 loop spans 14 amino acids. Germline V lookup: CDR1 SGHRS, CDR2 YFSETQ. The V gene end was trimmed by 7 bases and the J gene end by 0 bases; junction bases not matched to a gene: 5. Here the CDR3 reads CASCYSGSTDTQYF. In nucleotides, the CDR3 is TGCGCCAGCTGTTATAGCGGGAGCACAGATACGCAGTATTTT.

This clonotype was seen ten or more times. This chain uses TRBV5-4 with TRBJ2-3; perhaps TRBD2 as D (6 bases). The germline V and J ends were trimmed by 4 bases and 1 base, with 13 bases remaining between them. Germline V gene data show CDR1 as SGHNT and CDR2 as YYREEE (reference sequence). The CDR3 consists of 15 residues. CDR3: CASSRGVLGTDTQYF. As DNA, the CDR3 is TGTGCCAGCAGCCGCGGGGTGTTGGGCACAGATACGCAGTATTTT.

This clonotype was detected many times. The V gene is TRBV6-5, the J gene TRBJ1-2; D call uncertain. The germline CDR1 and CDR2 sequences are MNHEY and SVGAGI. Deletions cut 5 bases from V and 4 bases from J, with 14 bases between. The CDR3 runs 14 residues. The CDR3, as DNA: TGTGCCAGCAGTCCTCGGGTAGGCCCCTATGGCTACACCTTC. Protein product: CASSPRVGPYGYTF.

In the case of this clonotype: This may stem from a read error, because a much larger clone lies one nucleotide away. Here the CDR3 DNA reads TGTGCCAACAGTGGGCGGACCCAGCGTCAGCCCCAGCATTTT. Residues: CANSGRTQRQPQHF. The rearrangement links TRBV2 to TRBJ1-5; D not certain. The germline V gene has CDR1 SNHLY and CDR2 FYNNEI. The length of the CDR3 is 14 residues.

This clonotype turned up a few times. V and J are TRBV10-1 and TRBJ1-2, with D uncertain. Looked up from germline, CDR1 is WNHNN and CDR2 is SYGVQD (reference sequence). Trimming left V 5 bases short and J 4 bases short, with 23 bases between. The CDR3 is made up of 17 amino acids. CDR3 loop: CASSHQRRSRKTYGYTF. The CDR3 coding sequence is TGCGCCAGCAGTCATCAGAGAAGATCGCGAAAGACCTATGGCTACACCTTC.

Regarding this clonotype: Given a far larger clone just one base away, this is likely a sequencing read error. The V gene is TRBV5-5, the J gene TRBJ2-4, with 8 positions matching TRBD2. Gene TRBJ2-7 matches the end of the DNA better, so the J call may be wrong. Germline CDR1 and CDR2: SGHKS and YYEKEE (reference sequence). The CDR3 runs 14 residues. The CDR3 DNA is TGTACCAGCAGCTCGGGACTAGTCCCCTACGAGCAGTACTTC. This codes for CTSSSGLVPYEQYF.

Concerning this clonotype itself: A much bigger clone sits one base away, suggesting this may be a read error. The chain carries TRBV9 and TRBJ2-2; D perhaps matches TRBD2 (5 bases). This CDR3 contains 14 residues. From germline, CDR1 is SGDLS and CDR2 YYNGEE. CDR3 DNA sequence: TGTGCCAGCAGCGTAGTGACCGACACCGGGGAGCTGTCTTTT. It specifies CASSVVTDTGELSF. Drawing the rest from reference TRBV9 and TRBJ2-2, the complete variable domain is DSGVTQTPKHLITATGQRVTLRCSPRSGDLSVYWYQQSLDQGLQFLIQYYNGEERAKGNILERFSAQQFPDLHSELNLSSLELGDSALYFCASSVVTDTGELSFGEGSRLTVL.

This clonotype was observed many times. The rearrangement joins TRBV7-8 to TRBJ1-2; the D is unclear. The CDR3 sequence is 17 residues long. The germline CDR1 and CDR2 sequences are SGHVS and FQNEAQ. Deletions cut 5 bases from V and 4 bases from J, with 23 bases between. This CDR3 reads CASSSMKFTRKTYGYTF. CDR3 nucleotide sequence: TGTGCCAGCAGCAGCATGAAGTTTACCCGAAAGACCTATGGCTACACCTTC.

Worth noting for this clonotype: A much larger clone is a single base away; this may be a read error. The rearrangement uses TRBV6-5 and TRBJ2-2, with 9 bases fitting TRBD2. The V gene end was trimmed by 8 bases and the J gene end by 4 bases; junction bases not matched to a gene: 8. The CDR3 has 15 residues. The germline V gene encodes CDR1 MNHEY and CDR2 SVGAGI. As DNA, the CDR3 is TGTGCCAGCGTGGCGGGAGGGCCGGGCACCGGGGAGCTGTTTTTT. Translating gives CASVAGGPGTGELFF.

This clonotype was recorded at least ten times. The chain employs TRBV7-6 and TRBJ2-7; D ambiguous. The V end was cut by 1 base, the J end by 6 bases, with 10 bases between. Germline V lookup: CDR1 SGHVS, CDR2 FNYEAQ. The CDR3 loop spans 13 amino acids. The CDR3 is CASSLGVSGEQYF. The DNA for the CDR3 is TGTGCCAGCAGCTTAGGGGTATCGGGCGAGCAGTACTTC.

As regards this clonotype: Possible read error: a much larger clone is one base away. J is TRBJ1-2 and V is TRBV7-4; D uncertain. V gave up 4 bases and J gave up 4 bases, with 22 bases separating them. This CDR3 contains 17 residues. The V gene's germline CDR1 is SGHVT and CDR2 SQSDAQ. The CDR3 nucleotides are TGTGCCAGCAGCTGGCGGCTTTCAGCTCGAAAGACCTATGGCTACACCTTC. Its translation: CASSWRLSARKTYGYTF.

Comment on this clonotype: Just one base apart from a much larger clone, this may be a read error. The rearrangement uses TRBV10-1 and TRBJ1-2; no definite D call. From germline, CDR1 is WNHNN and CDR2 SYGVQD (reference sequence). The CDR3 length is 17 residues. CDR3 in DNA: TGCGCCAACAGTAGTGGTCAAAGATCGCGAAAGACCTATGGCTACACCTTC. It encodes CANSSGQRSRKTYGYTF.

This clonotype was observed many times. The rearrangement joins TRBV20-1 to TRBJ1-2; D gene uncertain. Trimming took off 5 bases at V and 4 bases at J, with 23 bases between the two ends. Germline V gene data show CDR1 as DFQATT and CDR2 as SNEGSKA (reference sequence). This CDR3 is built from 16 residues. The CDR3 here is CSAPHKLFRKTYGYTF. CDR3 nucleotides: TGCAGTGCTCCCCACAAGCTGTTTCGAAAGACCTATGGCTACACCTTC.

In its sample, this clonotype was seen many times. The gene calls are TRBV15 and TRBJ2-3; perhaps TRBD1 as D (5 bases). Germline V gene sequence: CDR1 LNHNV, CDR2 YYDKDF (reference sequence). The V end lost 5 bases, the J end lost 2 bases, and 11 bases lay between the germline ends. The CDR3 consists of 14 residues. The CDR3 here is CATSPGQSTDTQYF. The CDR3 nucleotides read TGTGCCACCAGCCCAGGACAATCCACAGATACGCAGTATTTT.

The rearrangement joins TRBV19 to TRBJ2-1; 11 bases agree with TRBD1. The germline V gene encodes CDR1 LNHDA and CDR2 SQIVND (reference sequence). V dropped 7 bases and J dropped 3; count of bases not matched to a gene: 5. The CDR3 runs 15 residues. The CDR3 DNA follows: TGTGCCAGTAATACCGGGACAGGGGGCTACAATGAGCAGTTCTTC. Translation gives CASNTGTGGYNEQFF.

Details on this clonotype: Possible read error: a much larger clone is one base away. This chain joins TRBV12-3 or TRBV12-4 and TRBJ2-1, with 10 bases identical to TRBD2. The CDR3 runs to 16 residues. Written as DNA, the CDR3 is TGTGCCAGCAGTTCCCCCGGGACTAGCGACTACAATGAGCAGTCCTTC. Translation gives CASSSPGTSDYNEQSF.

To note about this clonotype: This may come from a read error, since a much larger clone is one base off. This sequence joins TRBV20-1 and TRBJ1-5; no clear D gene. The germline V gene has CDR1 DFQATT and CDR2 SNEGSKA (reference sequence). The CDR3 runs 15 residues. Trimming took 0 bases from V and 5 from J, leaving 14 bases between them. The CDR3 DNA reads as TGCAGTGCTAGAGATTCCCACCCCTCGGATCAGCCCCAGCATTTT. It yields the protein CSARDSHPSDQPQHF.

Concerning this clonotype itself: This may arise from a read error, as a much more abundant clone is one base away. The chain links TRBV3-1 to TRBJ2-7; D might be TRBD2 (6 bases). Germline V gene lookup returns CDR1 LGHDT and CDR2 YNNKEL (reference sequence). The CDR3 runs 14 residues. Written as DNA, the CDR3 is TGTGCCAGCATGGAGGGGACGCTCTCCTACGAGCAGTGCTTC. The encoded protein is CASMEGTLSYEQCF.

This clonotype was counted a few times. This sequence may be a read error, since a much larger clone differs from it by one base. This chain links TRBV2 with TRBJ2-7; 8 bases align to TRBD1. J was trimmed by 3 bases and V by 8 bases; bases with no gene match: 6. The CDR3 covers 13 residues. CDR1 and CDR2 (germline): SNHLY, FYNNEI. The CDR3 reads CASGRDRSYEQYF. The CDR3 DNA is TGTGCCAGCGGGCGGGACAGGAGCTACGAGCAGTACTTC.

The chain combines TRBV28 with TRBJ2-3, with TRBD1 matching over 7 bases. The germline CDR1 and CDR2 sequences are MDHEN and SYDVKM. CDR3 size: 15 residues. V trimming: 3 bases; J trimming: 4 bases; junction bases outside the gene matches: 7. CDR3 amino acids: CASSLDQGVADTQYF. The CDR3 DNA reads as TGTGCCAGCAGTTTGGACCAGGGGGTGGCAGATACGCAGTATTTT. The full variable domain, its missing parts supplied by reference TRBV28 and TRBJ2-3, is DVKVTQSSRYLVKRTGEKVFLECVQDMDHENMFWYRQDPGLGLRLIYFSYDVKMKEKGDIPEGYSVSREKKERFSLILESASTNQTSMYLCASSLDQGVADTQYFGPGTRLTVL.

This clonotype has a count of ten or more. Here the CDR3 DNA reads TGTGCCAGCAGCTGGGATGTCAATAGCAATCAGCCCCAGCATTTT. Translated, it gives CASSWDVNSNQPQHF. The chain is built from TRBV7-3 and TRBJ1-5; D gene unclear. Looked up from germline, CDR1 is SGHTA and CDR2 is FQGTGA. Trimming removed 4 bases from V and 0 bases from J, with 10 bases in between. This CDR3 region has 15 residues.